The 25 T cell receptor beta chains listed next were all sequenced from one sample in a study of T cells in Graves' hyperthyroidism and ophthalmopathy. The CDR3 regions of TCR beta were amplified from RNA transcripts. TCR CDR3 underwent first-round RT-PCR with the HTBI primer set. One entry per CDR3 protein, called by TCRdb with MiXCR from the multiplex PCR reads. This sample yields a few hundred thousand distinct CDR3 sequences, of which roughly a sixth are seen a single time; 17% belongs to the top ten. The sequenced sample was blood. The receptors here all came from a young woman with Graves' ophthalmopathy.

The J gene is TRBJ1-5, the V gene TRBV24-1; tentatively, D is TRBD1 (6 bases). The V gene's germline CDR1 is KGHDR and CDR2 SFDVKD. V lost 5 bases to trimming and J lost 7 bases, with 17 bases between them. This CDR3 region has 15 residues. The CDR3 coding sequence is TGTGCCACCAGTGGCAATGGGGGGCGTGGACAGCCCCAGCATTTT. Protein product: CATSGNGGRGQPQHF.

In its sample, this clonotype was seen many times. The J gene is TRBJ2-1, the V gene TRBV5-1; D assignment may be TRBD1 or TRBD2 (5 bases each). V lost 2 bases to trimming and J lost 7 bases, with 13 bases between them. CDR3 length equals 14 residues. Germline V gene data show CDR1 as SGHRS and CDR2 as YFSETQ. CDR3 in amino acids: CASSLGERENEQFF. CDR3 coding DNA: TGCGCCAGCAGCTTAGGGGAGAGGGAGAATGAGCAGTTCTTC.

The CDR3: CASSDSGTGAYEQYF. Written as DNA, the CDR3 is TGTGCCAGCAGCGATTCCGGGACAGGGGCCTACGAGCAGTACTTC. J is TRBJ2-7 and V is TRBV2; 10 bases align to TRBD1. Trimming cost V 6 bases and J 2 bases; bases outside gene matches: 7. The CDR3 consists of 15 residues. Germline V gene sequence: CDR1 SNHLY, CDR2 FYNNEI. Full variable domain (rest looked up from reference TRBV2 and TRBJ2-7): EPEVTQTPSHQVTQMGQEVILRCVPISNHLYFYWYRQILGQKVEFLVSFYNNEISEKSEIFDDQFSVERPDGSNFTLKIRSTKLEDSAMYFCASSDSGTGAYEQYFGPGTRLTVT.

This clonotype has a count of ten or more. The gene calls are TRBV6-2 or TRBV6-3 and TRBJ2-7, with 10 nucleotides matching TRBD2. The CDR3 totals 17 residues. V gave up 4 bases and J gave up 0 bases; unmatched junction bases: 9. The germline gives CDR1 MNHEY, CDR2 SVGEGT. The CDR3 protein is CASSWGSGRPSSYEQYF. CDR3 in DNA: TGTGCCAGCAGTTGGGGTAGCGGGAGGCCCAGCTCCTACGAGCAGTACTTC.

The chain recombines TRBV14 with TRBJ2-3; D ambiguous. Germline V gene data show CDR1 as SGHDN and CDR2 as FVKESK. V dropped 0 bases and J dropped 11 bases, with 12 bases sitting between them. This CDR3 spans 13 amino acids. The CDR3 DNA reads TGTGCCAGCAGCCAAGACGGTTGGACGGAGCAGTATTTT. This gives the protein CASSQDGWTEQYF.

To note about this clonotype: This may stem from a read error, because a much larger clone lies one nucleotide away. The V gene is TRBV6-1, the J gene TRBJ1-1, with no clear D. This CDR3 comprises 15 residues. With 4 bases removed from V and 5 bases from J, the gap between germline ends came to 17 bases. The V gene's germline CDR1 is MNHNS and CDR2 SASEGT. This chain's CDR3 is CASSGLKREPTEAFF. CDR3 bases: TGTGCCAGCAGTGGTCTCAAGAGGGAGCCTACTGAAGCTTTCTTT.

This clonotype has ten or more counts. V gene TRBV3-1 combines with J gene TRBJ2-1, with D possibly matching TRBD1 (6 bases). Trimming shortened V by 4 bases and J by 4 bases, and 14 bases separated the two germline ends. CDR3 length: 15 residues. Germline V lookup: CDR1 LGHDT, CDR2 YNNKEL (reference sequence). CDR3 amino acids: CASSPPGVLYNEQFF. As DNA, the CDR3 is TGTGCCAGCAGCCCGCCAGGGGTCCTTTACAATGAGCAGTTCTTC.

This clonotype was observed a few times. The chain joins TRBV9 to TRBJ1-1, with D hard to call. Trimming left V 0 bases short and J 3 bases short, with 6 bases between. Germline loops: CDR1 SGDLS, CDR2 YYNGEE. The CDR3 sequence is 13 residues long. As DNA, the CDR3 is TGTGCCAGCAGCGTAGTGGGAGACACTGAAGCTTTCTTT. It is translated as CASSVVGDTEAFF.

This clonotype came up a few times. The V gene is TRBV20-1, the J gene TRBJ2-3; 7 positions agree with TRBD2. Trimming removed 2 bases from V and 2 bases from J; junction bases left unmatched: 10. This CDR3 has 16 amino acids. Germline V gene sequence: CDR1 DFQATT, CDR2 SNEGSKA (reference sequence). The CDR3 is CSARLASGSYTDTQYF. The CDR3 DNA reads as TGCAGTGCTAGATTGGCTAGCGGATCGTACACAGATACGCAGTATTTT.

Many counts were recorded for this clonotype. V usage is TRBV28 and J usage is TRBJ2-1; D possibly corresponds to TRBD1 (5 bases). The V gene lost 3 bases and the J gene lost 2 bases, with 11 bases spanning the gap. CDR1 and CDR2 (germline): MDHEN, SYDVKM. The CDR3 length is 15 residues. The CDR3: CASSLGQTPYNEQFF. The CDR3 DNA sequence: TGTGCCAGCAGTTTGGGGCAGACGCCCTACAATGAGCAGTTCTTC. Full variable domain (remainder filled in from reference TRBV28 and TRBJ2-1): DVKVTQSSRYLVKRTGEKVFLECVQDMDHENMFWYRQDPGLGLRLIYFSYDVKMKEKGDIPEGYSVSREKKERFSLILESASTNQTSMYLCASSLGQTPYNEQFFGPGTRLTVL.

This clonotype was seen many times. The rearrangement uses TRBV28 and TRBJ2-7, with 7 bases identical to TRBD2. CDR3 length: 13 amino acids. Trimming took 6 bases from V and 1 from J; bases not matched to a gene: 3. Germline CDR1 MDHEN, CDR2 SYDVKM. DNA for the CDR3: TGTGCCAGCAGCTCGGGGGGTTCCTACGAGCAGTACTTC. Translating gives CASSSGGSYEQYF.

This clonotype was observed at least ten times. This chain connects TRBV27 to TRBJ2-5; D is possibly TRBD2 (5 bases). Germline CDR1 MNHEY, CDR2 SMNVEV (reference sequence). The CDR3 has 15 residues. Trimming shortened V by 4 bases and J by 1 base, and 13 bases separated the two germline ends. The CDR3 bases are TGTGCCAGCAGTTCATTAGCGAATTCCCAAGAGACCCAGTACTTC. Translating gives CASSSLANSQETQYF.

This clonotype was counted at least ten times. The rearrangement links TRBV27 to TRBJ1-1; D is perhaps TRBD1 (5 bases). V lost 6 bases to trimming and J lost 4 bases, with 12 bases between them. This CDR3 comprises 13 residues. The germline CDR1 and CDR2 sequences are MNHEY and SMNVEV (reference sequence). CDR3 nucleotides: TGTGCCAGCAGCTTAACAGGCTCCACTGAAGCTTTCTTT. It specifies CASSLTGSTEAFF.

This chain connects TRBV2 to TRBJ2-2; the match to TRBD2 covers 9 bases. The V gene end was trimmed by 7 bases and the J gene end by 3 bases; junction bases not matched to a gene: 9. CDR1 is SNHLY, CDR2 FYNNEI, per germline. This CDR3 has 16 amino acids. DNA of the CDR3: TGTGCCAGCAAGGAGGTAGCGGGAGAGGACACCGGGGAGCTGTTTTTT. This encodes CASKEVAGEDTGELFF.

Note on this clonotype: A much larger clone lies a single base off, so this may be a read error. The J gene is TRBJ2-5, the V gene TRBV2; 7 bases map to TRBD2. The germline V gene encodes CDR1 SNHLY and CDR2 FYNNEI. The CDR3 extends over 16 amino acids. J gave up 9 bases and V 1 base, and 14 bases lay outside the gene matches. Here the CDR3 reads CASSEGRGTNERAQYF. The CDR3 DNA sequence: TGTGCCAGCAGTGAAGGCCGGGGGACTAACGAGAGAGCCCAGTACTTC.

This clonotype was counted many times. The DNA of the CDR3 is TGTGCCAGCTCATGGGAGGGAAACACTGAAGCTTTCTTT. This encodes CASSWEGNTEAFF. This chain connects TRBV27 to TRBJ1-1, with D uncertain. V shed 8 bases and J shed 2 bases, with 12 bases lying between them. Germline V lookup: CDR1 MNHEY, CDR2 SMNVEV (reference sequence). CDR3 length: 13 residues.

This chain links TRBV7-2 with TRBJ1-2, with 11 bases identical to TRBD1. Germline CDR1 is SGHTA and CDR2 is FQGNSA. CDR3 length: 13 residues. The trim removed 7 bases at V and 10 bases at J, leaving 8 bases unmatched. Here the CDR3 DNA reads TGTGCCAGCAAAGGGACAGGGGGAGTAGTCTACACCTTC. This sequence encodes CASKGTGGVVYTF. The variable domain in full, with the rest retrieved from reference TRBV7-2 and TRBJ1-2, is GAGVSQSPSNKVTEKGKDVELRCDPISGHTALYWYRQSLGQGLEFLIYFQGNSAPDKSGLPSDRFSAERTGGSVSTLTIQRTQQEDSAVYLCASKGTGGVVYTFGSGTRLTVV.

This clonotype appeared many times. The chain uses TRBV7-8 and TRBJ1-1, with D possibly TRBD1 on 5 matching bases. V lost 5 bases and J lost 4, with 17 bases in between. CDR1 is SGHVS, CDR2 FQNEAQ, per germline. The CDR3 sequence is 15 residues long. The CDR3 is CASSTYQGGFTEAFF. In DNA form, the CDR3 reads TGTGCCAGCAGCACCTACCAGGGAGGGTTCACTGAAGCTTTCTTT.

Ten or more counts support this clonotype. CDR3: CASSYSDVSDQYF. CDR3 DNA: TGTGCCAGCAGTTACTCCGACGTCAGCGACCAGTACTTC. The genes are TRBV6-6 and TRBJ2-5; no clear D. The CDR3 has 13 amino acids. Trimming took off 0 bases at V and 10 bases at J, with 12 bases between the two ends. The V gene's germline CDR1 is MNHNY and CDR2 SVGAGI (reference sequence).

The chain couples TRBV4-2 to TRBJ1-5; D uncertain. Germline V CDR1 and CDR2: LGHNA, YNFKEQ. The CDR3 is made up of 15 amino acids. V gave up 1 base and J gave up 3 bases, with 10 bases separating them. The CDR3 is CASSQAGVNNQPQHF. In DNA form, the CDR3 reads TGTGCCAGCAGCCAAGCCGGGGTTAACAATCAGCCCCAGCATTTT.

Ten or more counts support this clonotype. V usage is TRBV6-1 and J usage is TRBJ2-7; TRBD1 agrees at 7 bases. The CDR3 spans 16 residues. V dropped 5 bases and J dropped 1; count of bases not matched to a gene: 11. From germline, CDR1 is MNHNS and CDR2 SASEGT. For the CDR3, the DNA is TGTGCCAGCAGTTCTGCCGGGACAGAGGAGTCCTACGAGCAGTACTTC. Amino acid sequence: CASSSAGTEESYEQYF.

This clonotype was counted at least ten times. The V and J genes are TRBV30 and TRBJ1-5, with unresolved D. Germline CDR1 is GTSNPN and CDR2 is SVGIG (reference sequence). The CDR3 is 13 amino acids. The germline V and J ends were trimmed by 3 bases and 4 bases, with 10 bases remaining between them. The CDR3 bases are TGTGCCTGGAGCGTCGGTCCTAATCAGCCCCAGCATTTT. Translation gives CAWSVGPNQPQHF.

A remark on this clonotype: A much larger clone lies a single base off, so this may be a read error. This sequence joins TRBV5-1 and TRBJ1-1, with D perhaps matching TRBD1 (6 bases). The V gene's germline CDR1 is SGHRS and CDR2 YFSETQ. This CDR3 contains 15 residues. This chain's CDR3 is CATSLSSTGSTEAFF. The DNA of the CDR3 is TGCGCCACCAGCCTGTCTTCAACAGGGAGCACTGAAGCTTTCTTT.

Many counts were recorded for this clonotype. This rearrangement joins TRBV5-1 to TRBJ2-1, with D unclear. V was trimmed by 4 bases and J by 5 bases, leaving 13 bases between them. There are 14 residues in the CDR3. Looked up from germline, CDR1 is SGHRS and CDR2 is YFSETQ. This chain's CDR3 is CASSGSGPHNEQFF. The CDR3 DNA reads TGCGCCAGCAGCGGGTCCGGGCCTCACAATGAGCAGTTCTTC.

CDR3 sequence reads: CASSLIAASVEAFF. In nucleotides, the CDR3 is TGCGCCAGCAGCCTCATAGCGGCCTCGGTTGAAGCTTTCTTT. V and J are TRBV4-1 and TRBJ1-1; D call uncertain. The V and J ends lost 4 bases and 7 bases respectively, with 16 bases between them. Germline CDR1 MGHRA, CDR2 YSYEKL. The CDR3 sequence is 14 residues long.